Following are 2 T cell receptor beta chains from one sample sequenced in a study of neurological immune-mediated disorders. TCRdb used MiXCR to reprocess the 5' RACE reads, holding one entry per CDR3 protein. The data contain 46,000 or so distinct CDR3 sequences, approximately 4.5% of them singletons. The sample taken for sequencing was PBMCs. The receptors shown here come from an older woman with multiple sclerosis.

This clonotype was picked up many times. The chain uses TRBV20-1 and TRBJ2-7, with a possible D match to TRBD1 (5 bases). The CDR3 has 13 amino acids. Trimming removed 3 bases from V and 8 bases from J, with 17 bases in between. Germline CDR1 and CDR2: DFQATT and SNEGSKA (reference sequence). The CDR3 DNA is TGCAGTGCTAGGTGGACATGGGCTACGAAGCAGTACTTC. As protein: CSARWTWATKQYF.

This clonotype was found many times. The chain employs TRBV5-6 and TRBJ1-5, with 7 bases fitting TRBD1. J gave up 6 bases and V 4 bases, and 4 bases lay outside the gene matches. The CDR3 sequence is 13 residues long. The germline CDR1 and CDR2 sequences are SGHDT and YYEEEE. Here the CDR3 DNA reads TGTGCCAGCAGCCCCCAGGGGGGTCAGCCCCAGCATTTT. Residues: CASSPQGGQPQHF.